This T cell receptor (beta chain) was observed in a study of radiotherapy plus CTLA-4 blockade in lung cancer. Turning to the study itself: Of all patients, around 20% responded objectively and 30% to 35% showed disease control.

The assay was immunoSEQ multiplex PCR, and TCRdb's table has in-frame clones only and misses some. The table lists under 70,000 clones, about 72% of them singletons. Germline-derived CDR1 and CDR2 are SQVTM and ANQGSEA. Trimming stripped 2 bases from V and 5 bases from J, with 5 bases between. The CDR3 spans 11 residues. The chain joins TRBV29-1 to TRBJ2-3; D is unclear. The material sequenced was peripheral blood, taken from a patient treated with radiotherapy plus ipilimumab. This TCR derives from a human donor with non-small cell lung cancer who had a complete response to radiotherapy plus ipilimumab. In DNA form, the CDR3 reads TGCAGCGTTGAAATTGGAGATACGCAGTATTTT. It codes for CSVEIGDTQYF.